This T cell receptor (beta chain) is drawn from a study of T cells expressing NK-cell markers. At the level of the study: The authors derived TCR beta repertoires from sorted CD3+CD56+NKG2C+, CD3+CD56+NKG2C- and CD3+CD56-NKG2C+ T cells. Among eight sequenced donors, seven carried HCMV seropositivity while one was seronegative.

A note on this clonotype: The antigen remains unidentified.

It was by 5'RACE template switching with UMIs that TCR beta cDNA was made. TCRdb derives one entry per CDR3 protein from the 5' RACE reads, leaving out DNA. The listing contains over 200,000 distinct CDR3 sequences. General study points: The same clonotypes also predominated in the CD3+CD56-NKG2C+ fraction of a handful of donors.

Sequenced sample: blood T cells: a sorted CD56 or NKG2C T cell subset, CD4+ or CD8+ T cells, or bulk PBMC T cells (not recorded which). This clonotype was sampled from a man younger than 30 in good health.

The chain's CDR3 is CASSLATSDNQYF. The chain uses TRBV12-3 or TRBV12-4 and TRBJ2-3. This CDR3 comprises 13 residues.